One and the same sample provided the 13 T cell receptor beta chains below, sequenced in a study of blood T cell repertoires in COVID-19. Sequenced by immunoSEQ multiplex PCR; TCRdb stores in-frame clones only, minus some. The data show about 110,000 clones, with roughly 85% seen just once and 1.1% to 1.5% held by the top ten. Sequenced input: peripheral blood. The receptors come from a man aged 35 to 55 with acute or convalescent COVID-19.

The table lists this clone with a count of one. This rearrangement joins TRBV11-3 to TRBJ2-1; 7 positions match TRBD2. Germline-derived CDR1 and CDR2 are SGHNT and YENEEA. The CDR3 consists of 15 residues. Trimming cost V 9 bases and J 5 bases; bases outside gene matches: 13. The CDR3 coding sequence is TGTGCCAGTTCCCTCCGGGGAGGGCGGGACAATGAGCAGTTCTTC. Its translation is CASSLRGGRDNEQFF.

The DNA of the CDR3 is TGCGCCAGCAGCCTGACTAGCGGGAGGGCCGGTGAGCAGTTCTTC. Translating it yields CASSLTSGRAGEQFF. The chain joins TRBV5-1 to TRBJ2-1, with TRBD2 matching 14 bases. This CDR3 has 15 residues. Per germline, CDR1 SGHRS and CDR2 YFSETQ. With V trimmed by 4 bases and J by 9 bases, 6 bases remained unmatched. Full variable domain (missing parts from reference TRBV5-1 and TRBJ2-1): KAGVTQTPRYLIKTRGQQVTLSCSPISGHRSVSWYQQTPGQGLQFLFEYFSETQRNKGNFPGRFSGRQFSNSRSEMNVSTLELGDSALYLCASSLTSGRAGEQFFGPGTRLTVL.

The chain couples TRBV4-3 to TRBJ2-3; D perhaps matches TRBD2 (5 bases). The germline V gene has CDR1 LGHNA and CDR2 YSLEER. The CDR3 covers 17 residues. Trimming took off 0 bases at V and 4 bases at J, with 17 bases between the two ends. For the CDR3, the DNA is TGCGCCAGCAGCCAAGAAAGAGAGGGCTCTCGGGCAGATACGCAGTATTTT. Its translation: CASSQEREGSRADTQYF.

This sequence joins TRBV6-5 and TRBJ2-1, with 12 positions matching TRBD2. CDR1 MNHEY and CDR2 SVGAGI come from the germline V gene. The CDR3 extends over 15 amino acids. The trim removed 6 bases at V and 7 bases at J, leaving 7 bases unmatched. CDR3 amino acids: CASRVGLAGLNEQFF. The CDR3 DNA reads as TGTGCCAGCAGAGTAGGACTAGCGGGACTGAATGAGCAGTTCTTC.

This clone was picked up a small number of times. Here the CDR3 reads CASTPRGNQPQHF. The CDR3 DNA follows: TGTGCCAGCACCCCGCGCGGGAATCAGCCCCAGCATTTT. This chain joins TRBV6-6 and TRBJ1-5; D gene ambiguous. CDR1 is MNHNY and CDR2 is SVGAGI in the germline V gene (reference sequence). V was clipped by 7 bases and J by 4 bases, with 11 bases between them. The CDR3 runs to 13 residues.

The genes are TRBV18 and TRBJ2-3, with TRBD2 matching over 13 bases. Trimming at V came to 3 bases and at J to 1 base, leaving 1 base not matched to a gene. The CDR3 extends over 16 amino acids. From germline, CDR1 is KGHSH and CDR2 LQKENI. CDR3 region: CASSPGLAGGTDTQYF. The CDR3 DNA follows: TGTGCCAGCTCACCCGGACTAGCGGGGGGCACAGATACGCAGTATTTT. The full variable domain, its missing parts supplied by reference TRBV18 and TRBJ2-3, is NAGVMQNPRHLVRRRGQEARLRCSPMKGHSHVYWYRQLPEEGLKFMVYLQKENIIDESGMPKERFSAEFPKEGPSILRIQQVVRGDSAAYFCASSPGLAGGTDTQYFGPGTRLTVL.

CDR3 residues: CASSFGTSGGAYEQYF. The DNA of the CDR3 is TGTGCCAGCAGCTTTGGGACTAGCGGGGGGGCCTACGAGCAGTACTTC. The chain couples TRBV7-9 to TRBJ2-7; 16 positions agree with TRBD2. CDR3 size: 16 residues. Germline CDR1 SEHNR, CDR2 FQNEAQ (reference sequence). The trim removed 3 bases at V and 2 bases at J, leaving 1 base unmatched. The full variable domain, completed using reference TRBV7-9 and TRBJ2-7, is DTGVSQNPRHKITKRGQNVTFRCDPISEHNRLYWYRQTLGQGPEFLTYFQNEAQLEKSRLLSDRFSAERPKGSFSTLEIQRTEQGDSAMYLCASSFGTSGGAYEQYFGPGTRLTVT.

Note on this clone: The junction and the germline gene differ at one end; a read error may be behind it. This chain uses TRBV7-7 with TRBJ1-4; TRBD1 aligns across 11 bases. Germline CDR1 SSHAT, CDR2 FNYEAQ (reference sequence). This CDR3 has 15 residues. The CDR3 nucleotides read TGTGCTAGCAGCCCAGGCGGGACAGGGGGGCAAAAACTGTTTTTT. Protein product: CASSPGGTGGQKLFF. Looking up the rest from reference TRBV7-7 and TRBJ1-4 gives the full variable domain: GAGVSQSPRYKVTKRGQDVTLRCDPISSHATLYWYQQALGQGPEFLTYFNYEAQPDKSGLPSDRFSAERPEGSISTLTIQRTEQRDSAMYRCASSPGGTGGQKLFFGSGTQLSVL.

This CDR3 is CSVLQGATNEKLFF. The DNA of the CDR3 is TGCAGCGTCCTACAGGGGGCAACTAATGAAAAACTGTTTTTT. The chain links TRBV29-1 to TRBJ1-4; 8 nucleotides align to TRBD1. The CDR3 loop spans 14 amino acids. From germline, CDR1 is SQVTM and CDR2 ANQGSEA. The ends lost 6 bases at V and 0 bases at J; junction bases unmatched: 3.

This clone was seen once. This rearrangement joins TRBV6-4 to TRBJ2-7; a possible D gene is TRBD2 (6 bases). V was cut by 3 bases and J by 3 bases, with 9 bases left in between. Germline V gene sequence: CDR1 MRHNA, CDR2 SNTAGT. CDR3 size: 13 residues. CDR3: CASSEGLNYEQYF. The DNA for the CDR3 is TGTGCCAGCAGTGAGGGACTCAACTACGAGCAGTACTTC.

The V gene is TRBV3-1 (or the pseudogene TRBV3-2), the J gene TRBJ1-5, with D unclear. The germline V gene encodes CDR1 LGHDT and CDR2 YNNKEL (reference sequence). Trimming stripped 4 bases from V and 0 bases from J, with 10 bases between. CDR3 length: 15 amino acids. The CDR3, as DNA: TGTGCCAGCAGCCCGTCGGGATATAGCAATCAGCCCCAGCATTTT. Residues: CASSPSGYSNQPQHF.

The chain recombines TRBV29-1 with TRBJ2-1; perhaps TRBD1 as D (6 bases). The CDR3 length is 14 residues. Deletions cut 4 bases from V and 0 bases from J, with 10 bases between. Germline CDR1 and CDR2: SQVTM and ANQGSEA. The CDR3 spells CSVAGDVSYNEQFF. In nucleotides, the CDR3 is TGCAGCGTTGCAGGGGACGTCTCCTACAATGAGCAGTTCTTC.

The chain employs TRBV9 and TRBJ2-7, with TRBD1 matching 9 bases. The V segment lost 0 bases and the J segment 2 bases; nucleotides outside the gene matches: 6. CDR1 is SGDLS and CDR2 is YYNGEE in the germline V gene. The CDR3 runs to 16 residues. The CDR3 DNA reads TGTGCCAGCAGCGTAGCCGGACAGGGGCCCCCCTACGAGCAGTACTTC. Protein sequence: CASSVAGQGPPYEQYF.